This T cell receptor (beta chain) came from a study of T cell repertoires in cytomegalovirus infection. Whole-study context: The authors used CMV epitopes that were HLA-C-restricted (recently identified) and HLA-B-restricted (well studied). It can be stated that public TCR beta signatures indicated CMV infection as well as a matching HLA type. Overall study findings and caveats: Clonotypes of TCR beta that were HLA-C-restricted and CMV-specific dominated the ex vivo response. Cumulative frequency (of public TCR beta family members) identified carriers of CMV plus the relevant HLA.

The CDR3 loop spans 18 amino acids. From germline, CDR1 is MNHEY and CDR2 SMNVEV (reference sequence). The junction had 14 bases not matched to a gene; V was cut back by 7 bases and J by 0 bases. One entry per CDR3 protein results from TCRdb running MiXCR on the reads. This table has some 800,000 distinct CDR3 sequences, 25% to 30% appearing once. A word on this clonotype: Its antigen remains unidentified.

The chain combines TRBV27 with TRBJ2-3; 9 bases line up with TRBD2. The starting material was cultured CD8+ T cells from PBMCs, obtained from culture after CMV antigen stimulation. The clonotype originates from a human donor in good health (CMV status not recorded). Some clones in this sample may be carry-over from other donors' samples. CDR3 coding DNA: TGTGCCAGCACCCCCGGGACTAGCATACGCTCTAGCACAGATACGCAGTATTTT. It specifies CASTPGTSIRSSTDTQYF.